A selection of T cell receptor beta chains follows, all from one sample in a study of cytomegalovirus exposure and HLA in healthy donors. The repertoire was sequenced with immunoSEQ multiplex PCR; TCRdb's copy has only in-frame clones and lacks some. The sample contains about 190,000 clones, around 86% of which appear only once. Sequencing used PBMCs. These receptors were obtained from a man aged 25-40 years in good health and CMV-seronegative. Each CDR3 is given with its conserved first and last residue. The order of the fields is clone size, J gene, CDR3 length, D gene, V gene, CDR3 DNA, CDR3 protein. A D gene is named only where the DNA matches it firmly. Not every row has a clone size; where given, it reads once, few, many or a size class.

. | TRBJ1-2 | 17 | . | TRBV30 | TGTGCCTGGAGTCCATGGGGGCAGGGCAAAACCCACTATGGCTACACCTTC | CAWSPWGQGKTHYGYTF
few | TRBJ1-2 | 13 | . | TRBV2 | TGTGCCAGCAGTGACAGGGCAGGCTATGGCTACACCTTC | CASSDRAGYGYTF
. | TRBJ1-3 | 16 | . | TRBV28 | TGTGCCAGCAGTCTCCTAACAGGCTACCTTGGAAACACCATATATTTT | CASSLLTGYLGNTIYF
. | TRBJ2-2 | 15 | TRBD1 | TRBV6-4 | TGTGCCAGCAAGAAGGACAGGGGGGCCAGCGGGGAGCTGTTTTTT | CASKKDRGASGELFF
. | TRBJ1-1 | 15 | TRBD1 | TRBV30 | TGTGCCTGTCCTTCCCAGGGGGCGGGGGACACTGAAGCTTTCTTT | CACPSQGAGDTEAFF
. | TRBJ1-2 | 17 | TRBD1 | TRBV7-9 | TGTGCCAGCAGCTCGGAACCGACCGGGACAGCAAACTATGGCTACACCTTC | CASSSEPTGTANYGYTF
. | TRBJ2-1 | 14 | . | TRBV27 | TGTGCCACGGTGGGCAGGGGATCCTACAATGAGCAGTTCTTC | CATVGRGSYNEQFF
few | TRBJ1-3 | 13 | TRBD1 | TRBV28 | TGTGCCAGCACACAGGGGAATGGAAACACCATATATTTT | CASTQGNGNTIYF
few | TRBJ2-7 | 13 | TRBD1 | TRBV6-1 | TGTGCCAGCAGTGACCCGGACAGGGGCGAGCAGTACTTC | CASSDPDRGEQYF
. | TRBJ1-6 | 17 | . | TRBV4-3 | TGCGCCAGCAGCCAAGATTTTAAGAGCTCCTATAATTCACCCCTCCACTTT | CASSQDFKSSYNSPLHF
. | TRBJ1-1 | 13 | . | TRBV5-6 | TGTGCCAGCAGCTTGGCCGGGGCAGGAGGGGCTTTCTTT | CASSLAGAGGAFF
. | TRBJ2-1 | 15 | TRBD2 | TRBV7-7 | TGTGCTAGCAGCCCGACGCGGGGGGGGTACAATGAGCAGTTCTTC | CASSPTRGGYNEQFF
. | TRBJ2-1 | 15 | . | TRBV2 | TGTGCCAGCAGTAACTCCATAAACTCCTACAATGAGCAGTTCTTC | CASSNSINSYNEQFF
. | TRBJ1-1 | 13 | . | TRBV7-2 | TGTGCCAGCAGACAGGGTTACAACACTGAAGCTTTCTTT | CASRQGYNTEAFF
. | TRBJ2-7 | 14 | . | TRBV6-5 | TGTGCCAGCAGTTACTCGAGAGGGTCCTACGAGCAGTACTTC | CASSYSRGSYEQYF
. | TRBJ2-7 | 13 | . | TRBV4-1 | TGCGCCAGCAGCCAAGTAGTTCCTGAGGTGCAGTACTTC | CASSQVVPEVQYF
. | TRBJ2-5 | 14 | TRBD2 | TRBV4-1 | TGCGCCAGCAGGAGGCTAGCGGGCGAAGAGACCCAGTACTTC | CASRRLAGEETQYF
. | TRBJ2-7 | 12 | TRBD1 | TRBV14 | TGTGCCAGCAGCCCCCGGGGACAGGAGCAGTACTTC | CASSPRGQEQYF
. | TRBJ2-7 | 13 | TRBD1 | TRBV10-1 | TGCGCCAGCAGTGAGGGGACAGATTACGAGCAGTACTTC | CASSEGTDYEQYF
. | TRBJ2-5 | 18 | TRBD2 | TRBV9 | TGTGCCAGCAGCGTAGGATGGCTAGCGGGGAAGCTAGGGGAGACCCAGTACTTC | CASSVGWLAGKLGETQYF
few | TRBJ2-7 | 13 | . | TRBV29-1 | TGCAGCGTTGAAGAAAAACAGGGCTACGAGCAGTACTTC | CSVEEKQGYEQYF
. | TRBJ1-4 | 14 | TRBD1 | TRBV27 | TGTGCCAGCAGTTTAGGGGTGGGGGCAGGGGGGCTGTTTTTT | CASSLGVGAGGLFF
. | TRBJ1-1 | 17 | . | TRBV11-3 | TGTGCCAGCAGCTTAAATCTCCCAGGGAATGTGAGTACTGAAGCTTTCTTT | CASSLNLPGNVSTEAFF
. | TRBJ2-1 | 14 | TRBD2 | TRBV10-3 | TGTGCCATCAGTTGGCTAGCGGGGGACAATGAGCAGTTCTTC | CAISWLAGDNEQFF
. | TRBJ1-1 | 16 | TRBD1 | TRBV5-1 | TGCGCCAGCAGCTTAGGGCCCAGGGGGTTAAGTTCTGAAGCTTTCTTT | CASSLGPRGLSSEAFF
. | TRBJ2-7 | 13 | TRBD1 | TRBV25-1 | TGTGCCAGCAGAGGACAGGTATCCTACGAGCAGTACTTC | CASRGQVSYEQYF
. | TRBJ1-6 | 14 | TRBD1 | TRBV5-6 | TGTGCCAGCAGCTGGGGGACAGCAAATTCACCCCTCCACTTT | CASSWGTANSPLHF
. | TRBJ2-7 | 13 | . | TRBV19 | TGTGCCAGTAGTATAGGCAGGGGATACGAGCAGTACTTC | CASSIGRGYEQYF
. | TRBJ2-2 | 16 | TRBD2 | TRBV27 | TGTGCCAGCAGGGCTAGCGGGATAGGAAACACCGGGGAGCTGTTTTTT | CASRASGIGNTGELFF
. | TRBJ2-3 | 14 | . | TRBV19 | TGTGCCAGTAGGGTGGGGGGGGCCTCAGATACGCAGTATTTT | CASRVGGASDTQYF
few | TRBJ2-5 | 11 | . | TRBV10-3 | TGTGCCATCAGCCCAGGAGAGACCCAGTACTTC | CAISPGETQYF
. | TRBJ2-7 | 16 | . | TRBV6-1 | TGTGCCAGCAGTGGAAGAGTGGGGGTAGCGGACTACGAGCAGTACTTC | CASSGRVGVADYEQYF
. | TRBJ2-3 | 15 | . | TRBV5-1 | TGCGCCAGCAGCTTGGGCGCACGCGGCACAGATACGCAGTATTTT | CASSLGARGTDTQYF
. | TRBJ2-3 | 15 | . | TRBV5-1 | TGCGCCAGCAGCCCGGGCAAACAGGGACCAGATACGCAGTATTTT | CASSPGKQGPDTQYF
. | TRBJ2-4 | 14 | TRBD1 | TRBV7-9 | TGTGCCAGCAGGAGGGGACAGGGTGGAAACATTCAGTACTTC | CASRRGQGGNIQYF
. | TRBJ2-7 | 14 | . | TRBV5-1 | TGCGCCAGCAGACTGAGGCCATCCTACTACGAGCAGTACTTC | CASRLRPSYYEQYF
once | TRBJ2-1 | 15 | . | TRBV29-1 | TGCAGTTATACCTTGCGGGGCCTCGCCTACAATGAGCAGTTCTTC | CSYTLRGLAYNEQFF
. | TRBJ2-5 | 18 | TRBD2 | TRBV2 | TGTGCCAGCAGCCCTGGGGGGACTAGCGGGAGAAAACAAGAGACCCAGTACTTC | CASSPGGTSGRKQETQYF
. | TRBJ1-4 | 15 | TRBD1 | TRBV11-2 | TGTGCCAGCAGCTTAGATGGACAGGCTAATGAAAAACTGTTTTTT | CASSLDGQANEKLFF
. | TRBJ2-7 | 15 | . | TRBV5-4 | TGTGCCAGCAGCTTGGAAGGACCCGGGAGTTACGAGCAGTACTTC | CASSLEGPGSYEQYF
. | TRBJ2-4 | 18 | . | TRBV21-1 | TGTGCCAGCAGCAGAGGGGGACTAGCGGGACTAGCCAAAAACATTCAGTACTTC | CASSRGGLAGLAKNIQYF
. | TRBJ2-1 | 13 | . | TRBV7-9 | TGTGCCAGCCGCCCGGGGGTGGGGACGGAGCAGTTCTTC | CASRPGVGTEQFF
. | TRBJ2-5 | 16 | TRBD1 | TRBV6-1 | TGTGCCAGCAGTGATTTAATGGGACAGGGAAAAGAGACCCAGTACTTC | CASSDLMGQGKETQYF
. | TRBJ2-7 | 15 | . | TRBV2 | TGTGCCAGCAATAAGGCCGGGTTTAGCTCCTACGAGCAGTACTTC | CASNKAGFSSYEQYF
. | TRBJ1-5 | 17 | . | TRBV7-2 | TGTGCCAGCAGCTCCCCTATGGGAGCAGGGGTCAATCAGCCCCAGCATTTT | CASSSPMGAGVNQPQHF
. | TRBJ2-7 | 15 | TRBD1 | TRBV5-4 | TGTGCCAGCAGCTTGAAGGACAGGGCCCCCTACGAGCAGTACTTC | CASSLKDRAPYEQYF